This T cell receptor (beta chain) was documented in a study of beta chain features in type 1 diabetes. A sort by CD45RO/CCR7/CD25/CD127/CD95/CD27 yielded CD4+ naive, central memory, regulatory and stem cell-like memory cells. Post-sort purity exceeded 95% for all sorted populations. CDR3 size: 14 residues. Trimming shortened V by 8 bases and J by 0 bases, and 11 bases separated the two germline ends. Germline V gene lookup returns CDR1 MDHEN and CDR2 SYDVKM. Study-level findings and limits: When Type 1 diabetes patients were examined, their TCRB CDR3s proved moderately but significantly shorter in all four CD4+ subsets.

Of note for this clone: Its antigen is not identified.

Isolated RNA was reverse transcribed in full, so expressed TCRB transcripts were sequenced. Repertoires were generated with immunoSEQ multiplex PCR, while TCRdb's copy carries only in-frame clones and drops some. The table records 860,000 or so clones, 17% of them present only once. The specimen sequenced was naive CD4+ T cells from blood. The rearrangement joins TRBV28 to TRBJ2-1, with D unclear. The TCR originated in a woman aged 18 to 35 in good health. The CDR3 coding sequence is TGTGCCAGCGGAAACACCTTCTCCTACAATGAGCAGTTCTTC. Residues: CASGNTFSYNEQFF.